Listed below are T cell receptor beta chains from one sample, sequenced in a study of T cells in Graves' hyperthyroidism and ophthalmopathy. TCRdb reprocessed the multiplex PCR reads via MiXCR and lists one record per CDR3 protein. Found here are roughly 720,000 distinct CDR3 sequences, around 15% of them singletons; the top ten hold 15% to 18%. Source material: blood. Every receptor here comes from a man aged 50 or older with Graves' hyperthyroidism. Each CDR3 is given with its conserved first and last residue.

J gene: TRBJ2-2
V gene: TRBV15
CDR3 protein: CATSRELKGRELFF

J gene: TRBJ2-7
V gene: TRBV11-2
CDR3 protein: CASSFLTAPYEQYF

J gene: TRBJ1-5
V gene: TRBV19
CDR3 protein: CASSIEPISNQPQHF

J gene: TRBJ2-1
V gene: TRBV15
CDR3 protein: CAIKTSGSPNEQFF

J gene: TRBJ1-3
V gene: TRBV20-1
CDR3 protein: CSASCRTGIFSGNTIYF

J gene: TRBJ2-5
V gene: TRBV7-2
CDR3 protein: CASSVGLAGVGGQETQYF

J gene: TRBJ2-1
V gene: TRBV12-3/TRBV12-4
CDR3 protein: CASSSPWSAYNEQFF

J gene: TRBJ1-4
V gene: TRBV14
CDR3 protein: CASSQGWDTNEKLFF

J gene: TRBJ2-2
V gene: TRBV28
CDR3 protein: CASGAQRELFF

J gene: TRBJ1-5
V gene: TRBV20-1
CDR3 protein: CSARHSGKGNQPQHF